This T cell receptor beta chain is from a study of blood T cell repertoires in COVID-19. For the study at large: Nucleic acid was either cDNA or gDNA, and it came from T cells, B-cell-depleted T cells, or PBMCs.

Per the original data handling: Amplification with reference gene primers provided the estimates of nucleated cell counts. Clones were read by immunoSEQ multiplex PCR, and TCRdb kept only the in-frame ones, dropping some. From that table come the V and J calls and clone size; the DNA was used to work out D and trimming. Among 60,000 to 80,000 clones, 88% were seen once, and the ten largest hold about 4.7%. Per germline, CDR1 SGHAT and CDR2 FQNNGV. Trimming shortened V by 0 bases and J by 4 bases, and 13 bases separated the two germline ends. The CDR3 loop spans 16 amino acids. The rearrangement uses TRBV11-2 and TRBJ2-4, with a possible D match to TRBD2 (6 bases). The sequence was collected from a human donor in a cohort sampled during active COVID-19. Material: peripheral blood. CDR3 amino acids: CASSLDLQAGKNIQYF. CDR3 DNA: TGTGCCAGCAGCTTAGATCTCCAGGCGGGGAAAAACATTCAGTACTTC.